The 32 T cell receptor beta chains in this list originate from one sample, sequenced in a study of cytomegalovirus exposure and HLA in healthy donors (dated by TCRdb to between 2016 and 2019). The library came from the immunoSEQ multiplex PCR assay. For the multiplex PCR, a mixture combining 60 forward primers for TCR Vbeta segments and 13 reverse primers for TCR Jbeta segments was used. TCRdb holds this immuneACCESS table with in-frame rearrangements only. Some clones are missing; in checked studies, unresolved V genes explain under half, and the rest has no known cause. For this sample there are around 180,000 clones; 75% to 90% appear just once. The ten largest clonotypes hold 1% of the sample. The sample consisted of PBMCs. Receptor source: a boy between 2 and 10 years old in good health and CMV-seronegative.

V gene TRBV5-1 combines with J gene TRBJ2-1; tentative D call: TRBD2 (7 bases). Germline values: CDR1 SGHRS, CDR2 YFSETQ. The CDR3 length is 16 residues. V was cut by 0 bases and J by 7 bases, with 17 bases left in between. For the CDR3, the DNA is TGCGCCAGCAGCTTGGTTGGGGGCGGGAGTATGAATGAGCAGTTCTTC. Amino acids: CASSLVGGGSMNEQFF.

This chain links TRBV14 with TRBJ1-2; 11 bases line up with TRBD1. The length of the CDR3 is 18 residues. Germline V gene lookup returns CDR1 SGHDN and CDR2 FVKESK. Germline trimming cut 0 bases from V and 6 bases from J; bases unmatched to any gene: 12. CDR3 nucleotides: TGTGCCAGCAGCCAAGAATCGGCCCGGACAGGGGGCGCAGATGGCTACACCTTC. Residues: CASSQESARTGGADGYTF.

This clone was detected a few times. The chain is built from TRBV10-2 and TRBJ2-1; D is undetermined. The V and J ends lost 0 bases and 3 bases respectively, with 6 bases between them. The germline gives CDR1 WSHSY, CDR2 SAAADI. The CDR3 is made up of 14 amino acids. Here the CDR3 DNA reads TGCGCCAGCAGTGAGTCGGCTAGCTACAATGAGCAGTTCTTC. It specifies CASSESASYNEQFF.

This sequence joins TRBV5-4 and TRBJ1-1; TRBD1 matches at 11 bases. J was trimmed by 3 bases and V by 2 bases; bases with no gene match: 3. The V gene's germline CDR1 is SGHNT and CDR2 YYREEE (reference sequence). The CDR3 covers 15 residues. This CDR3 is CASSLGQGADTEAFF. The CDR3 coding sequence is TGTGCCAGCAGCTTAGGACAGGGGGCGGACACTGAAGCTTTCTTT.

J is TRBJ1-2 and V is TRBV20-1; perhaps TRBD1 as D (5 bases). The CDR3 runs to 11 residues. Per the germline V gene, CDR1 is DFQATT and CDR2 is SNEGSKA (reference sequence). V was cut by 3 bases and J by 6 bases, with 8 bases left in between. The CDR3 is CSARGGDGYTF. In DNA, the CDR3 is TGCAGTGCTAGGGGGGGGGATGGCTACACCTTC.

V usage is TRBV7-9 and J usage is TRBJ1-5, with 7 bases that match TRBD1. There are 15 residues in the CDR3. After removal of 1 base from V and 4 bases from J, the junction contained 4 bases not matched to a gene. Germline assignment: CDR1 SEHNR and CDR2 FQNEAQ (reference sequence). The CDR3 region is CASSLEGGSNQPQHF. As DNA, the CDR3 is TGTGCCAGCAGCTTAGAAGGGGGCAGTAATCAGCCCCAGCATTTT.

The CDR3 sequence: CASSRPRQGSISYEQYV. CDR3 nucleotides: TGCGCCAGCAGTCGCCCCCGACAGGGGAGCATCTCCTACGAGCAGTACGTC. V and J are TRBV23-1 and TRBJ2-7, with 8 positions matching TRBD1. TRBV23-1 is flagged as an ORF with uncertain function. The V and J ends lost 4 bases and 0 bases, in that order; junction bases with no gene match: 11. The length of the CDR3 is 17 residues.

The CDR3 loop reads CASSERTGEAQPQHF. The CDR3 DNA follows: TGTGCCAGCAGTGAGAGGACAGGGGAAGCTCAGCCCCAGCATTTT. This chain links TRBV2 with TRBJ1-5; TRBD1 matches at 9 bases. The CDR3 is 15 residues long. V lost 3 bases, J lost 6 bases, and 6 bases stayed unmatched. CDR1 is SNHLY and CDR2 is FYNNEI in the germline V gene.

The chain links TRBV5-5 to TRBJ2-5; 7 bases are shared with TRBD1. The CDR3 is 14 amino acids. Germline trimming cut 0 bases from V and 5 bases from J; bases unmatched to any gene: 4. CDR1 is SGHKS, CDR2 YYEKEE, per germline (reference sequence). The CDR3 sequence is CASSLVTGMETQYF. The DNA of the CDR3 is TGTGCCAGCAGCTTGGTGACAGGGATGGAGACCCAGTACTTC.

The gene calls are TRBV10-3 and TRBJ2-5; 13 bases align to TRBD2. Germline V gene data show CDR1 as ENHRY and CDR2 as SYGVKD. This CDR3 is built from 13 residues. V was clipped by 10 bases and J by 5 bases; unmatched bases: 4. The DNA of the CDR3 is TGTGCCACCGGACTAGCGGGAGTGGAGACCCAGTACTTC. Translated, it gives CATGLAGVETQYF.

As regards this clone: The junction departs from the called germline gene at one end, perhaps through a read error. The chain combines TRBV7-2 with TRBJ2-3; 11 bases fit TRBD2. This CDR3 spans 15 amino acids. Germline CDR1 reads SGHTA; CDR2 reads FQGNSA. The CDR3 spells CASSLAGGGADTQYF. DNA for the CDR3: TGTGCCAGCAGCCTAGCGGGAGGCGGAGCAGATACGCAGTATTTT.

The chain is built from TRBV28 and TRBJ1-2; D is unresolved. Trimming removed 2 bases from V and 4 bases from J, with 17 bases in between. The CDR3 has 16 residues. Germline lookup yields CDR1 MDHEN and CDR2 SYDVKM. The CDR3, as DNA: TGTGCCAGCAGTTTAACCCCGCGCGGAGACCGCTATGGCTACACCTTC. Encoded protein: CASSLTPRGDRYGYTF.

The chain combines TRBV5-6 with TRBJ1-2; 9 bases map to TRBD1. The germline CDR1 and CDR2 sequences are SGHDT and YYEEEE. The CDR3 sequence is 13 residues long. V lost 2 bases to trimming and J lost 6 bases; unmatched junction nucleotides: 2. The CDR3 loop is CASSLRTGDGYTF. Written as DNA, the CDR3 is TGTGCCAGCAGCTTAAGGACAGGGGATGGCTACACCTTC.

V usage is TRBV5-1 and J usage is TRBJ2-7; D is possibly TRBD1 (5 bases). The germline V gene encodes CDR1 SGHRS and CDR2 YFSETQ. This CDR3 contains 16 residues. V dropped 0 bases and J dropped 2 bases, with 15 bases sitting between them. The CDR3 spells CASSLADSILPYEQYV. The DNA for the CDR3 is TGCGCCAGCAGCTTGGCCGACAGTATACTCCCCTACGAGCAGTACGTC.

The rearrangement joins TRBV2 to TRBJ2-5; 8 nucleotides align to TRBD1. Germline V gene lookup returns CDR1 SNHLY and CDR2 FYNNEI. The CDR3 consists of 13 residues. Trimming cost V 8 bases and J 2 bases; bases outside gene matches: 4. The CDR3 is CASETGVQETQYF. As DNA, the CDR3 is TGTGCCAGCGAGACAGGGGTTCAAGAGACCCAGTACTTC.

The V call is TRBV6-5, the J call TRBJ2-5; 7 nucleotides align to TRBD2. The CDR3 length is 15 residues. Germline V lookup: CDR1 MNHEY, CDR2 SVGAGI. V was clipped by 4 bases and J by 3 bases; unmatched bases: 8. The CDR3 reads CASSSPRGREETQYF. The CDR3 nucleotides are TGTGCCAGCAGTTCCCCCCGCGGGAGAGAAGAGACCCAGTACTTC.

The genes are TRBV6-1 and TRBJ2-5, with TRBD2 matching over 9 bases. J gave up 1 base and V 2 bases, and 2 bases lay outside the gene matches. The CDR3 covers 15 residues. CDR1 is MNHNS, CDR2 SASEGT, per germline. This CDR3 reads CASSELAGRQETQYF. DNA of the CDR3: TGTGCCAGCAGTGAACTAGCGGGGCGCCAAGAGACCCAGTACTTC.

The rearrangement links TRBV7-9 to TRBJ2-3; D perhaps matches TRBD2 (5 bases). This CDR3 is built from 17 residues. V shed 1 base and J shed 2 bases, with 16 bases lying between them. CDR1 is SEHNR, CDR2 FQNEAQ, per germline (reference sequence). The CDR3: CASSLGVGAETTDTQYF. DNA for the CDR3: TGTGCCAGCAGCTTAGGGGTGGGAGCGGAGACCACAGATACGCAGTATTTT.

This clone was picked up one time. In DNA, the CDR3 is TGTGCCAGCAGTCGATCAGGGTTTAACGCTGAAGCTTTCTTT. This encodes CASSRSGFNAEAFF. The V call is TRBV28, the J call TRBJ1-1; the D gene is possibly TRBD1 (5 bases). CDR3 length equals 14 residues. Trimming cost V 5 bases and J 6 bases, with 16 bases left between them. Germline V lookup: CDR1 MDHEN, CDR2 SYDVKM.

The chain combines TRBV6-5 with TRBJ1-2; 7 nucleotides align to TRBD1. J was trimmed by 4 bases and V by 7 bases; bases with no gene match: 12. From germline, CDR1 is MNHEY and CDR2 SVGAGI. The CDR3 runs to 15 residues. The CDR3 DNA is TGTGCCAGCAATAAAACCCCGGGACAGCTCTATGGCTACACCTTC. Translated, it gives CASNKTPGQLYGYTF.

In DNA form, the CDR3 reads TGTGCCAGCAGTTTATCGGGGGGCGTCCCCTACGAGCAGTACTTC. This encodes CASSLSGGVPYEQYF. V and J are TRBV28 and TRBJ2-7; D is possibly TRBD2 (7 bases). The CDR3 has 15 amino acids. V lost 1 base and J 2 bases, leaving 12 bases between the germline ends. Germline CDR1 and CDR2: MDHEN and SYDVKM.

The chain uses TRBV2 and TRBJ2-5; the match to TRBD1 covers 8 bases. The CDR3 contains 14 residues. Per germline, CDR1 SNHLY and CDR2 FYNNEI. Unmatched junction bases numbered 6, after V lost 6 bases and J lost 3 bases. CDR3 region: CASRERQGKETQYF. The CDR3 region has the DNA TGTGCCAGCAGGGAAAGACAGGGGAAAGAGACCCAGTACTTC.

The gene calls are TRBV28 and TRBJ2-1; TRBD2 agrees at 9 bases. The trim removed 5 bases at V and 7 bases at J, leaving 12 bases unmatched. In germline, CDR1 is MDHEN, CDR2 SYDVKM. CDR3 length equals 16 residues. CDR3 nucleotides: TGTGCCAGCAGTGCCCGACTAGCGGCGGAGAGGAATGAGCAGTTCTTC. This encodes CASSARLAAERNEQFF.

CDR3 region: CASSLKGQGTQRGVQETQYF. CDR3 in DNA: TGTGCCAGCAGCTTAAAGGGACAGGGGACACAGCGGGGGGTACAAGAGACCCAGTACTTC. The chain is built from TRBV7-3 and TRBJ2-5; tentatively, D is TRBD1 (10 bases). Per germline, CDR1 SGHTA and CDR2 FQGTGA. Trimming pared 1 base from V and 2 bases from J, leaving 26 bases between. The CDR3 extends over 20 amino acids.

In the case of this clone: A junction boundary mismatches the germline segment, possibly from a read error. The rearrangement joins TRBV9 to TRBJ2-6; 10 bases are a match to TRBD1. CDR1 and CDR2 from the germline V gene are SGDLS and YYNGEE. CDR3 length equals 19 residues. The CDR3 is CASSGEYPTGGAGANILTF. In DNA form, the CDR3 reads TGTGCCAGCAGCGGAGAATACCCGACAGGGGGCGCGGGGGCCAACATCCTGACTTTC.

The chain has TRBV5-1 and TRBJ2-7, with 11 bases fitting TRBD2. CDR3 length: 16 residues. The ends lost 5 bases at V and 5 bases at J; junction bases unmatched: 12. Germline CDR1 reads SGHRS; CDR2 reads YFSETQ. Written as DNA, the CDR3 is TGCGCCAGCAGACCCATAGCGGGAGGGCCATTAAACGAGCAGTACTTC. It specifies CASRPIAGGPLNEQYF.

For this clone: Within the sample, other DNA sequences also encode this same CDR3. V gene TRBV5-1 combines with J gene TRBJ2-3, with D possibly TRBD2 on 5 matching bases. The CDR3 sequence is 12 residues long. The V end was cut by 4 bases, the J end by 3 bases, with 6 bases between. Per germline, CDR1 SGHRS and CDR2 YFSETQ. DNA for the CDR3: TGCGCCAGCAGCCCGGGGACAGATACGCAGTATTTT. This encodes CASSPGTDTQYF.

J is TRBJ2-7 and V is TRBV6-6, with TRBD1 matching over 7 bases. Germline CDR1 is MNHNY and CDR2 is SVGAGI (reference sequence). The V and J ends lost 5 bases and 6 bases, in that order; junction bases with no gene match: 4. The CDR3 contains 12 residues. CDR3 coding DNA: TGTGCCAGCAGTCAGACAGGGTTCGAGCAGTACTTC. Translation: CASSQTGFEQYF.

Here the CDR3 DNA reads TGTGCCAGCAATGGTCCTAGCGGGGGAGAAGAGACCCAGTACTTC. It specifies CASNGPSGGEETQYF. The genes are TRBV28 and TRBJ2-5; 10 bases fit TRBD2. The V gene end was trimmed by 7 bases and the J gene end by 3 bases; junction bases not matched to a gene: 8. This CDR3 has 15 amino acids. Germline V gene data show CDR1 as MDHEN and CDR2 as SYDVKM.

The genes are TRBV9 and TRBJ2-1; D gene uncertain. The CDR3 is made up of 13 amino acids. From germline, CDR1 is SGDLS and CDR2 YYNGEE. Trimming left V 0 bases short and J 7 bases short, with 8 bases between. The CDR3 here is CASSVGRRNEQFF. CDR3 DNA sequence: TGTGCCAGCAGCGTAGGGAGAAGGAATGAGCAGTTCTTC.

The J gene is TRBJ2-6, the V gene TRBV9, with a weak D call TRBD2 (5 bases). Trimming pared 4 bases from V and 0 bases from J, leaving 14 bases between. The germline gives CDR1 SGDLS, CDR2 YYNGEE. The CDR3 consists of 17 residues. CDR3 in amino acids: CASSYDTRASGANVLTF. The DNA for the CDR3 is TGTGCCAGCAGCTACGACACTAGGGCCTCTGGGGCCAACGTCCTGACTTTC.

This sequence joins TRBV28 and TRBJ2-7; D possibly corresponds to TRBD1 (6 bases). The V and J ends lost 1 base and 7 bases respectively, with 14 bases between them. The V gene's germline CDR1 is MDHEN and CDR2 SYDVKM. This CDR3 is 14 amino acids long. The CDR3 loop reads CASSLYRAPREQYF. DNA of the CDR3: TGTGCCAGCAGTTTATACAGGGCCCCTCGGGAGCAGTACTTC. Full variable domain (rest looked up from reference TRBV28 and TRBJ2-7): DVKVTQSSRYLVKRTGEKVFLECVQDMDHENMFWYRQDPGLGLRLIYFSYDVKMKEKGDIPEGYSVSREKKERFSLILESASTNQTSMYLCASSLYRAPREQYFGPGTRLTVT.